This T cell receptor (beta chain) comes out of a study of blood T cell repertoires in COVID-19. Study as a whole: Both acute and convalescent COVID-19 samples were obtained from the United States, Italy and Spain. Nucleic acid was either cDNA or gDNA, and it came from T cells, B-cell-depleted T cells, or PBMCs.

Authors' data handling: Nucleated cell number was recorded as an estimate derived from reference gene primer amplification. TCRdb's table, derived via immunoSEQ multiplex PCR, lists solely in-frame clones and lacks some. V and J calls plus clone size are reproduced from that table; the DNA served to infer D and trimming. Seen here are approximately 51,000 clones, approximately 90% observed once, and the top ten hold around 5%. From germline, CDR1 is KGHSH and CDR2 LQKENI. CDR3 size: 14 residues. V shed 3 bases and J shed 6 bases, with 15 bases lying between them. This sequence joins TRBV18 and TRBJ2-7; D unclear. The receptor was derived from a man aged 40-55 years with active COVID-19. Sequenced material: peripheral blood. The CDR3 DNA sequence: TGTGCCAGCTCACCCCTGCGGCAAATGGGCGAGCAGTACTTC. Translation: CASSPLRQMGEQYF.